This record covers a single T cell receptor (beta chain). The antigen is not known. This record belongs to a study of CD8+ T cells in alopecia areata. Study-wide points: Especially in alopecia totalis/universalis, lesional scalp showed greater clonality than normal scalp did. Tissue-resident alphabeta T cells belonging to normal skin likewise get sequenced within scalp specimens. With patients, TCR sharing proved less clear than in mice, a difference possibly related to HLA.

As the sequencing template, cDNA was produced by extracting RNA and reverse transcribing it. Sequencing was performed with immunoSEQ multiplex PCR; in TCRdb, only in-frame clones are kept and a portion is missing. The repertoire includes over 150,000 clones, approximately 53% of them detected once, and around 5% sits in the top ten. The ends were cut back, 4 bases at V and 7 bases at J, with 10 bases in the middle. The CDR3 contains 13 residues. Looked up from germline, CDR1 is PRHDT and CDR2 is FYEKMQ (reference sequence). V is TRBV13 and J is TRBJ2-2; weak D call: TRBD2 (5 bases). The receptor's source is a human donor in good health. The sequenced sample consisted of CD8+ T cells sorted from blood. CDR3 protein: CASSSGDGGELFF. The CDR3, as DNA: TGTGCCAGCAGCTCCGGGGATGGCGGGGAGCTGTTTTTT.